This T cell receptor (beta chain) emerged from a study of shared clonotypes between healthy human individuals. Study findings and constraints: When naive CD4 clonotypes were compared across a handful of donors, 4% to 5.5% were shared. Few donors restricted represented genetic and exposure-history diversity.

The data were produced by immunoSEQ multiplex PCR, yet TCRdb's version contains in-frame clones alone and is incomplete. The sample lists roughly 1,100,000 clones; 65% to 75% were seen once. As for this clone: No antigen is known for it.

This CDR3 contains 12 residues. Germline V lookup: CDR1 SEHNR, CDR2 FQNEAQ (reference sequence). The V end lost 5 bases, the J end lost 1 base, and 4 bases lay between the germline ends. The TCR sequence derives from a man aged 18 to 35 in good health. Sequencing was done on a sample of memory CD4+ T cells sorted from blood. Noted subset: CD45RA-negative fraction. The rearrangement links TRBV7-9 to TRBJ2-3; D gene uncertain. The CDR3 loop reads CASSGRTDTQYF. CDR3 nucleotides: TGTGCCAGCAGCGGGCGCACAGATACGCAGTATTTT.